What follows describes a single T cell receptor (beta chain). It lacks a known antigen. Nothing much larger sits one base from this clone, and base qualities are not available. Per the germline V gene (reference sequence), SEHNR is the CDR1 and FQNEAQ is the CDR2. A distance of 17 bases separates the germline ends of V and J, which lose 5 bases and 9 bases respectively. The CDR3 goes from the cysteine to the phenylalanine over 14 residues. Only the CDR3 DNA stays, 42 bases, in frame from base 1. This entry belongs to a study of OX40 agonist ivuxolimab in advanced cancers. Looking at the study overall: Ivuxolimab was an agonistic, fully human IgG2 monoclonal antibody directed against OX40 (CD134), a costimulatory receptor. Intravenous ivuxolimab was administered to patients every 2 weeks at six dose levels: 0.01, 0.1, 0.3, 1.5, 3 and 10 mg/kg. Of the 50 to 55 dose-escalation patients, hepatocellular carcinoma was present in around 20, melanoma in roughly 15, renal cell carcinoma in 9 and head and neck cancer in 9. In the dose-escalation cohort, 82.7% of patients were male, and the mean age was approximately 60 years, with a range of about 23 to 80. Prior anti-PD-1, anti-PD-L1 or anti-CTLA-4 therapy was permitted, and checkpoint inhibitors had been received by about two fifths of dose-escalation patients. Partial responses occurred in three dose-escalation patients: two with cutaneous melanoma and one with hepatocellular carcinoma. The point of sequencing TCRbeta in the periphery was to test whether ivuxolimab changed TCR sequence diversity and drove clonal T-cell expansion. The monotherapy dose-escalation portion (N ≈ 50 patients) of the phase I ivuxolimab trial is reported in the paper.

Patients with a history of autoimmune disease or receiving systemic immunosuppression were excluded from the trial. Peripheral blood for TCR sequencing was collected from all dose cohorts at baseline, on cycle 4 day 1, and on cycle 7 day 1. Samples were obtained from an open-label, multicenter, first-in-human phase I dose-escalation trial of ivuxolimab. Adults with locally advanced or metastatic head and neck squamous cell, hepatocellular, melanoma or renal cell carcinoma were enrolled in the trial. Before TCR sequencing, CD4+ T cells and CD8+ T cells from peripheral blood were sorted into separate populations. What the work shows at the level of the full study, not this receptor alone: In the 0.1-3.0 mg/kg groups, partial responders were among the patients with the lowest normalized peripheral clonal expansion, particularly in CD8+ T cells. The antigen specificity of the peripheral T cells that underwent clonal expansion was not determined. After ivuxolimab, more expanded clones were found on average in CD8+ T cells than in CD4+ T cells. Low levels of normalized T-cell clonal expansion were also seen in some patients who did not respond. At doses of 0.1 to 3.0 mg/kg, clonal expansion of both CD4+ and CD8+ blood T cells was observed from baseline to week 6.

Genomic DNA was isolated from the sorted cells so that the TCRbeta CDR3 region could be sequenced. TCRbeta CDR3 regions were sequenced using the immunoSEQ Assay. TCRdb limited this immuneACCESS table to in-frame rearrangements with V and J called. A share of clones is missing; checked studies link under half to unresolved V genes, and the rest is unexplained. For this sample the table gives fewer than 80,000 clones, of which 87% were detected only once. The top ten clonotypes cover around 2% of the sample. The chain couples TRBV7-9 to TRBJ2-1, with the D gene call left open. This clonotype originated in an adult with an advanced solid tumor such as melanoma, head and neck, liver or kidney cancer. The sequencing here drew on CD4+ or CD8+ T cells sorted from blood, taken in a trial of the OX40 agonist ivuxolimab. The CDR3 reads as follows: CASSDPLLGREQFF. The base sequence is TGTGCCAGCAGCGACCCTCTTCTGGGCCGTGAGCAGTTCTTC.